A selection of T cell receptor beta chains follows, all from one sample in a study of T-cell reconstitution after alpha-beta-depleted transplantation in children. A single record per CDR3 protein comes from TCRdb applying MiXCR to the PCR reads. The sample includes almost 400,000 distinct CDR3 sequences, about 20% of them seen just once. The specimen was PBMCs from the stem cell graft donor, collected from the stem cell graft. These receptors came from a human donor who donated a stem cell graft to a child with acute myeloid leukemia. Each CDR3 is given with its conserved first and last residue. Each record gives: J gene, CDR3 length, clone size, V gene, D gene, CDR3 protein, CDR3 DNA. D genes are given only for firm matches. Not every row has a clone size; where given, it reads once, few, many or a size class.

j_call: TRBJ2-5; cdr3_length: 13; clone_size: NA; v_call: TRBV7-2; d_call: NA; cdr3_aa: CASSARHQETQYF; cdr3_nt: TGTGCCAGCAGCGCTAGGCATCAAGAGACCCAGTACTTC
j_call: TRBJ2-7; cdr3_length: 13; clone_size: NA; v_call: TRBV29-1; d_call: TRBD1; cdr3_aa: CSVGLTGAYEQYF; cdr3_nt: TGCAGCGTCGGCTTAACAGGGGCCTACGAGCAGTACTTC
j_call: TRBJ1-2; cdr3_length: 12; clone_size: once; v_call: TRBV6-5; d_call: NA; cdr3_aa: CASSQTSYGYTF; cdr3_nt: TGTGCCAGCAGTCAAACGTCCTATGGCTACACCTTC
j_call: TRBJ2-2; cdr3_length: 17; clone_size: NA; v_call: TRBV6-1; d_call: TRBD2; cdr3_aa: CASSVRPGLAGVGELFF; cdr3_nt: TGTGCCAGCAGTGTCAGACCCGGACTAGCGGGAGTCGGGGAGCTGTTTTTT
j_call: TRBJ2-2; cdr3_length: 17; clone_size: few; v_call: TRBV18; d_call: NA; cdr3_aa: CASSPFGGATNTGELFF; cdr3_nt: TGTGCCAGCTCACCCTTTGGAGGGGCCACGAACACCGGGGAGCTGTTTTTT
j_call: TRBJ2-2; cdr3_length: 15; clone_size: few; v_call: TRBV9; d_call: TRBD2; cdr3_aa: CASSPSGGDTGELFF; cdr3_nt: TGTGCCAGCAGCCCGAGCGGGGGGGACACCGGGGAGCTGTTTTTT
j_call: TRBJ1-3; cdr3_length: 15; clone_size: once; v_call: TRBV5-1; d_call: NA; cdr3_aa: CASRVAGTSGNTIYF; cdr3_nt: TGCGCCAGCAGGGTGGCAGGGACCTCTGGAAACACCATATATTTT
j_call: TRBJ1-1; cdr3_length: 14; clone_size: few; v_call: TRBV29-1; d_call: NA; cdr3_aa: CSVEGPGRDTEAFF; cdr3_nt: TGCAGCGTTGAAGGTCCAGGGAGGGACACTGAAGCTTTCTTT
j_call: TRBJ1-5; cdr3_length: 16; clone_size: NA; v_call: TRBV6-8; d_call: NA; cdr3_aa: CASSYSETRGNQPQHF; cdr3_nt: TGTGCCAGCAGTTACTCGGAAACGAGAGGCAATCAGCCCCAGCATTTT
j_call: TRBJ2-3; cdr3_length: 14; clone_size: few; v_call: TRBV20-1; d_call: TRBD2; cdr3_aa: CSARRAGAVDTQYF; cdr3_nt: TGCAGTGCTAGGCGGGCGGGAGCAGTAGATACGCAGTATTTT
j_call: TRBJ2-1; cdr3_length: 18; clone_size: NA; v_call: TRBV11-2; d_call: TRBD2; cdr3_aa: CASSLVPAGAPDNNEQFF; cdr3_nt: TGTGCCAGCAGCTTAGTCCCAGCGGGGGCTCCCGATAACAATGAGCAGTTCTTC
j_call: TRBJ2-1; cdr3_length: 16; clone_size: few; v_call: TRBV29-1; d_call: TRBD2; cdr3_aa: CSVELAGSHSYNEQFF; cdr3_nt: TGCAGCGTTGAACTAGCGGGATCCCACTCCTACAATGAGCAGTTCTTC
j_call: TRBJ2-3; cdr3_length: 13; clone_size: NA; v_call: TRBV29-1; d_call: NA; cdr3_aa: CSVSGASTDTQYF; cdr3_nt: TGCAGCGTTTCGGGGGCTAGCACAGATACGCAGTATTTT
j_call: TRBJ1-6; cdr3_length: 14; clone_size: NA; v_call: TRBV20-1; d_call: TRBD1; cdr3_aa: CSARKGQGDSPLHF; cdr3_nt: TGCAGTGCTAGAAAGGGACAGGGGGATTCACCCCTCCACTTT
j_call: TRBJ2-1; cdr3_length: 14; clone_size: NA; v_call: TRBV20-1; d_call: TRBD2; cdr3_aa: CSARAGGPGYEQFF; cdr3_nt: TGCAGTGCTAGGGCGGGAGGGCCAGGGTATGAGCAGTTCTTC
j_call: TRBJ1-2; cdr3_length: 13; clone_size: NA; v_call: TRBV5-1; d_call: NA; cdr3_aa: CASTFQNNYGYTF; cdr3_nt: TGCGCCAGCACCTTTCAGAATAACTATGGCTACACCTTC
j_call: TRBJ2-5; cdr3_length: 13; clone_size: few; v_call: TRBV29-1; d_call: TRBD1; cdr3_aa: CSVPGTAQETQYF; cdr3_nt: TGCAGCGTTCCCGGGACAGCCCAAGAGACCCAGTACTTC
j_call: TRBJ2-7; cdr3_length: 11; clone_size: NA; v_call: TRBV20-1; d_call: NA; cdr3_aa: CSGEISYEQYF; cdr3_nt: TGCAGTGGGGAGATTTCCTACGAGCAGTACTTC
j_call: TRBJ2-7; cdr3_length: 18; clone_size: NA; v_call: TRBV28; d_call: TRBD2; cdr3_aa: CASSSTTGLTSLSYEQYF; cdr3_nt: TGTGCCAGCAGTTCAACGACGGGACTAACTAGCCTTTCCTACGAGCAGTACTTC
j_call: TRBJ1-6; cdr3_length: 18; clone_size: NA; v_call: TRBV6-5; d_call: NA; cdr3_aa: CASSYSWGTTSYNSPLHF; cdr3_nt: TGTGCCAGCAGTTACTCGTGGGGGACGACCTCCTATAATTCACCCCTCCACTTT
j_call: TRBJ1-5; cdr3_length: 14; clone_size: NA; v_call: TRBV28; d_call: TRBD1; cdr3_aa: CASRGDREDQPQHF; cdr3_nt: TGTGCCAGCAGGGGCGACAGGGAGGATCAGCCCCAGCATTTT
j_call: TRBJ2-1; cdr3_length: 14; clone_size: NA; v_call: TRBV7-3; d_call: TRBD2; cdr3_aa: CASSGLANYNEQFF; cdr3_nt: TGTGCCAGCAGCGGACTAGCTAACTACAATGAGCAGTTCTTC
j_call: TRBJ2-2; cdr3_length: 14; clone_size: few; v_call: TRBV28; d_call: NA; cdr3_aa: CASKVAEYTGELFF; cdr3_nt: TGTGCCAGCAAGGTAGCGGAGTACACCGGGGAGCTGTTTTTT
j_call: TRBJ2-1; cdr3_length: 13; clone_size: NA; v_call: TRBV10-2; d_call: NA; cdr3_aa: CASKAISYNEQFF; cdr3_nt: TGCGCCAGCAAAGCGATCTCCTACAATGAGCAGTTCTTC
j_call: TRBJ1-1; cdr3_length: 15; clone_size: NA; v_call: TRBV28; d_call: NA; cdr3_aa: CASSFGTRLNTEAFF; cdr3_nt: TGTGCCAGCAGTTTTGGGACAAGATTGAACACTGAAGCTTTCTTT
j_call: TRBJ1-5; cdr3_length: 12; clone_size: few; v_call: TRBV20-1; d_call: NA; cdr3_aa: CSARVGGQPQHF; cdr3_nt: TGCAGTGCTAGAGTCGGAGGTCAGCCCCAGCATTTT
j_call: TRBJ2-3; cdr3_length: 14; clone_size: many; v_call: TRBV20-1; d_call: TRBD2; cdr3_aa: CSAISGSGTDTQYF; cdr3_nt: TGCAGTGCCATAAGCGGGAGCGGAACAGATACGCAGTATTTT
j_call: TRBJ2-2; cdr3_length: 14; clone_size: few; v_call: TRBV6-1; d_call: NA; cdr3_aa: CASRVTVNTGELFF; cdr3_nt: TGTGCCAGCAGGGTTACAGTGAACACCGGGGAGCTGTTTTTT
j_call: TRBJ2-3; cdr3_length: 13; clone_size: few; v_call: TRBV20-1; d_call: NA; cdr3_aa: CSARERPTDTQYF; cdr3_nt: TGCAGTGCTAGAGAGCGACCCACAGATACGCAGTATTTT
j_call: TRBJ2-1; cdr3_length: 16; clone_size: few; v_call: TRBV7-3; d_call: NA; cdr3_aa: CASSLFNREVSNEQFF; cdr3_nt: TGTGCCAGCAGCTTATTTAACAGGGAGGTCAGTAATGAGCAGTTCTTC
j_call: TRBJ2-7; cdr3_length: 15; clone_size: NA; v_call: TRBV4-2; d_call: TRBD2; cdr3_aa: CASSQDVSGSAEQYF; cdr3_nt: TGTGCCAGCAGCCAAGATGTTAGCGGGAGTGCCGAGCAGTACTTC
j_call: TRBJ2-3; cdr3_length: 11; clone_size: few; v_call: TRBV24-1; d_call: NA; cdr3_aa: CATSRTDTQYF; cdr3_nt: TGTGCCACCAGTCGGACAGATACGCAGTATTTT
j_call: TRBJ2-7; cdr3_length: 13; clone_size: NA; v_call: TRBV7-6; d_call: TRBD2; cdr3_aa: CASSERDSYEQYF; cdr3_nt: TGTGCCAGCAGCGAGCGGGATTCCTACGAGCAGTACTTC